The 8 T cell receptor beta chains listed next were all sequenced from one sample in a study of PD-1 blockade in classical Hodgkin lymphoma. Relapse was seen in all patients after autologous stem cell transplantation, and brentuximab vedotin exposure was variable. The data were produced by immunoSEQ multiplex PCR, yet TCRdb's version contains in-frame clones alone and is incomplete. The sample contains some 14,000 clones, 70% to 90% of which appear only once. The sequences come from peripheral blood mononuclear cells (PBMCs), collected at baseline. The receptors were gathered from a human donor with classical Hodgkin lymphoma.

The chain joins TRBV9 to TRBJ2-2; possibly TRBD1 for D (5 bases). With 3 bases removed from V and 0 bases from J, the gap between germline ends came to 12 bases. CDR3 length equals 16 residues. In germline, CDR1 is SGDLS, CDR2 YYNGEE. The CDR3 nucleotides are TGTGCCAGCAGCGGTATCAGGGATTCGAACACCGGGGAGCTGTTTTTT. Its translation is CASSGIRDSNTGELFF.

The V call is TRBV25-1, the J call TRBJ1-4, with 7 positions matching TRBD1. Germline V gene lookup returns CDR1 MGHDK and CDR2 SYGVNS. V was pared by 5 bases and J by 7 bases, with 10 bases of the junction left unmatched. CDR3 size: 15 residues. The CDR3 here is CASSQIGGAGEKLFF. As DNA, the CDR3 is TGTGCCAGCAGTCAAATAGGGGGCGCGGGTGAAAAACTGTTTTTT. Combining the CDR3 with reference TRBV25-1 and TRBJ1-4 gives the whole variable domain EADIYQTPRYLVIGTGKKITLECSQTMGHDKMYWYQQDPGMELHLIHYSYGVNSTEKGDLSSESTVSRIRTEHFPLTLESARPSHTSQYLCASSQIGGAGEKLFFGSGTQLSVL.

The chain couples TRBV18 to TRBJ2-7, with 7 bases that match TRBD2. V was pared by 8 bases and J by 1 base, with 8 bases of the junction left unmatched. CDR1 is KGHSH and CDR2 is LQKENI in the germline V gene. The CDR3 is made up of 14 amino acids. The CDR3 DNA follows: TGTGCCAGCGCTCGCGGACTAGAATCCTACGAGCAGTACTTC. Translating it yields CASARGLESYEQYF.

J is TRBJ2-3 and V is TRBV28; 10 positions agree with TRBD2. J gave up 0 bases and V 5 bases, and 11 bases lay outside the gene matches. The CDR3 is made up of 18 amino acids. Germline assignment: CDR1 MDHEN and CDR2 SYDVKM. The CDR3 sequence: CASSPPEASGSSTDTQYF. The CDR3 DNA follows: TGTGCCAGCAGTCCTCCGGAGGCTAGCGGGAGTAGCACAGATACGCAGTATTTT.

The genes are TRBV7-3 and TRBJ2-1; D gene ambiguous. Trimming shortened V by 2 bases and J by 8 bases, and 10 bases separated the two germline ends. The CDR3 is made up of 13 amino acids. Germline lookup yields CDR1 SGHTA and CDR2 FQGTGA. The CDR3 spells CASSLLITHEQFF. As DNA, the CDR3 is TGTGCCAGCAGCTTACTGATCACCCATGAGCAGTTCTTC.

The V gene is TRBV27, the J gene TRBJ1-2; D not resolved. This CDR3 is 13 amino acids long. Between the trimmed V and J ends, which lost 2 bases and 7 bases, there was a span of 11 bases. The germline gives CDR1 MNHEY, CDR2 SMNVEV (reference sequence). The CDR3, as DNA: TGTGCCAGCAGTTTACGCGGTAACGGTGGCTACACCTTC. This gives the protein CASSLRGNGGYTF.

The chain employs TRBV9 and TRBJ2-1; D remains unclear. The CDR3 has 15 residues. Germline V gene lookup returns CDR1 SGDLS and CDR2 YYNGEE. V was shortened by 3 bases and J by 0 bases, with 10 bases between the two germline ends. In nucleotides, the CDR3 is TGTGCCAGCAGCGGAGGAAGCAGCTCCTACAATGAGCAGTTCTTC. This codes for CASSGGSSSYNEQFF.

The genes are TRBV10-3 and TRBJ1-1; a weak D match, TRBD1 (6 bases). V shed 3 bases and J shed 6 bases, with 14 bases lying between them. The CDR3 is 14 residues long. Per the germline V gene, CDR1 is ENHRY and CDR2 is SYGVKD. CDR3 DNA sequence: TGTGCCATCAGTGACACAGGGAAGACCTCTGAAGCTTTCTTT. This codes for CAISDTGKTSEAFF.